Listed here are 26 T cell receptor beta chains from one sample, sequenced in a study of shared clonotypes between healthy human individuals. Clones were read by immunoSEQ multiplex PCR, and TCRdb kept only the in-frame ones, dropping some. This table holds fewer than 550,000 clones, nearly 80% found once. The specimen was PBMCs. The receptors were gathered from a woman in her forties in good health. Some clones in this sample may be carry-over from other donors' samples.

The chain uses TRBV7-8 and TRBJ2-3, with D unclear. CDR3 length equals 14 residues. Deletions cut 3 bases from V and 2 bases from J, with 9 bases between. Germline V gene sequence: CDR1 SGHVS, CDR2 FQNEAQ. CDR3 nucleotides: TGTGCCAGCAGCTTCGTGACCTACACAGATACGCAGTATTTT. Protein sequence: CASSFVTYTDTQYF.

The chain is built from TRBV7-3 and TRBJ2-3, with 9 bases aligning to TRBD1. V shed 4 bases, J shed 8 bases, and the junction held 7 bases outside the gene matches. Germline CDR1 and CDR2: SGHTA and FQGTGA. The CDR3 is made up of 14 amino acids. CDR3 region: CASSSGTGLGTQYF. CDR3 nucleotides: TGTGCCAGCAGCTCCGGGACAGGGCTCGGTACGCAGTATTTT.

The V and J genes are TRBV27 and TRBJ1-2; 7 nucleotides match TRBD1. The CDR3 contains 15 residues. J was trimmed by 8 bases and V by 4 bases; bases with no gene match: 13. The germline V gene has CDR1 MNHEY and CDR2 SMNVEV (reference sequence). The CDR3 is CASSSRMTGLGGYTF. Here the CDR3 DNA reads TGTGCCAGCAGTTCGCGGATGACAGGGCTTGGGGGCTACACCTTC.

The chain combines TRBV25-1 with TRBJ2-1, with D perhaps given as TRBD1 or TRBD2 (5 bases each). The V end was cut by 4 bases, the J end by 4 bases, with 14 bases between. The CDR3 length is 15 residues. The germline V gene has CDR1 MGHDK and CDR2 SYGVNS. The CDR3 sequence is CASSAGPQGYNEQFF. Here the CDR3 DNA reads TGTGCCAGCAGTGCGGGGCCCCAGGGATACAATGAGCAGTTCTTC. The entire variable domain, with the rest obtained from reference TRBV25-1 and TRBJ2-1, is as follows: EADIYQTPRYLVIGTGKKITLECSQTMGHDKMYWYQQDPGMELHLIHYSYGVNSTEKGDLSSESTVSRIRTEHFPLTLESARPSHTSQYLCASSAGPQGYNEQFFGPGTRLTVL.

In regard to this clone: Other nucleotide sequences in the sample specify the same CDR3. This sequence joins TRBV30 and TRBJ2-5; TRBD2 might be the D (5 bases). V lost 0 bases, J lost 2 bases, and 7 bases lay in between. The length of the CDR3 is 13 residues. Germline loops: CDR1 GTSNPN, CDR2 SVGIG (reference sequence). The CDR3 region has the DNA TGTGCCTGGAGTGTCCGGGGACAAGAGACCCAGTACTTC. Protein product: CAWSVRGQETQYF.

The rearrangement joins TRBV10-3 to TRBJ1-4; D unresolved. The germline CDR1 and CDR2 sequences are ENHRY and SYGVKD. V was pared by 0 bases and J by 5 bases, with 10 bases between. The CDR3 extends over 15 amino acids. The DNA for the CDR3 is TGTGCCATCAGTGAGTCAGGAGATACAAATGAAAAACTGTTTTTT. It is translated as CAISESGDTNEKLFF.

Many counts were recorded for this clone. This chain connects TRBV9 to TRBJ2-5; D is undetermined. The germline V and J ends were trimmed by 2 bases and 3 bases, with 11 bases remaining between them. This CDR3 is built from 14 residues. Looked up from germline, CDR1 is SGDLS and CDR2 is YYNGEE. The CDR3 is CASSVGPLEETQYF. CDR3 nucleotides: TGTGCCAGCAGCGTTGGGCCCCTCGAAGAGACCCAGTACTTC. The variable domain in full, completed from reference TRBV9 and TRBJ2-5, reads DSGVTQTPKHLITATGQRVTLRCSPRSGDLSVYWYQQSLDQGLQFLIQYYNGEERAKGNILERFSAQQFPDLHSELNLSSLELGDSALYFCASSVGPLEETQYFGPGTRLLVL.

This chain connects TRBV18 to TRBJ1-6; tentative D call: TRBD1 (6 bases). Germline-derived CDR1 and CDR2 are KGHSH and LQKENI. There are 15 residues in the CDR3. With 6 bases removed from V and 9 bases from J, the gap between germline ends came to 18 bases. In DNA form, the CDR3 reads TGTGCCAGCTCTACCAGAGGGGGGCACAGTTCACCCCTCCACTTT. Amino acid sequence: CASSTRGGHSSPLHF.

The genes are TRBV7-2 and TRBJ1-4; tentative D call: TRBD1 (5 bases). There are 15 residues in the CDR3. V was cut by 5 bases and J by 4 bases, with 14 bases left in between. Germline lookup yields CDR1 SGHTA and CDR2 FQGNSA. The CDR3 coding sequence is TGTGCCAGCAGCCGAGTTGCGGGGCGTAATGAAAAACTGTTTTTT. It specifies CASSRVAGRNEKLFF.

This clone was detected ten times or more. This chain links TRBV6-1 with TRBJ2-1, with TRBD2 matching over 7 bases. The CDR3 sequence is 15 residues long. Germline-derived CDR1 and CDR2 are MNHNS and SASEGT. V shed 3 bases, J shed 7 bases, and the junction held 9 bases outside the gene matches. The CDR3 DNA follows: TGTGCCAGCAGTGACGGACTAGAAGGGTTTAATGAGCAGTTCTTC. It codes for CASSDGLEGFNEQFF.

For the CDR3, the DNA is TGTGCCAGTAGTATCTTAGCGGGAGGAGCCTACGAGCAGTACTTC. This gives the protein CASSILAGGAYEQYF. This chain links TRBV19 with TRBJ2-7; TRBD2 matches at 10 bases. The CDR3 runs to 15 residues. Germline V gives CDR1 LNHDA, CDR2 SQIVND (reference sequence). Trimming at V came to 3 bases and at J to 2 bases, leaving 4 bases not matched to a gene.

This clone was detected many times. The CDR3 coding sequence is TGTGCCAGCAGCCAGGCTTTGGGGCGAAACACCATATATTTT. It is translated as CASSQALGRNTIYF. The chain combines TRBV14 with TRBJ1-3; perhaps TRBD1 as D (5 bases). The V end lost 3 bases, the J end lost 5 bases, and 11 bases lay between the germline ends. CDR1 SGHDN and CDR2 FVKESK come from the germline V gene. CDR3 length equals 14 residues.

The gene calls are TRBV29-1 and TRBJ1-1, with D unclear. CDR1 and CDR2 from the germline V gene are SQVTM and ANQGSEA. This CDR3 comprises 13 residues. The germline V and J ends were trimmed by 4 bases and 1 base, with 10 bases remaining between them. The CDR3 DNA is TGCAGCGTTGTTGGGGAAAGGAACACTGAAGCTTTCTTT. The encoded protein is CSVVGERNTEAFF. Together with reference TRBV29-1 and TRBJ1-1, the CDR3 gives the full variable domain: SAVISQKPSRDICQRGTSLTIQCQVDSQVTMMFWYRQQPGQSLTLIATANQGSEATYESGFVIDKFPISRPNLTFSTLTVSNMSPEDSSIYLCSVVGERNTEAFFGQGTRLTVV.

The CDR3 reads CATSRDQSEVTSYEQYF. CDR3 coding DNA: TGTGCCACCAGCAGAGATCAGTCGGAGGTGACCTCCTACGAGCAGTACTTC. This chain joins TRBV15 and TRBJ2-7; tentatively, D is TRBD2 (5 bases). V gave up 0 bases and J gave up 0 bases, with 15 bases separating them. The CDR3 contains 17 residues. CDR1 LNHNV and CDR2 YYDKDF come from the germline V gene (reference sequence).

The rearrangement uses TRBV7-8 and TRBJ1-5; D ambiguous. The V and J ends lost 6 bases and 1 base respectively, with 16 bases between them. The CDR3 consists of 16 residues. Germline-derived CDR1 and CDR2 are SGHVS and FQNEAQ. The CDR3 region is CASSFLGSASNQPQHF. The CDR3, as DNA: TGTGCCAGCAGTTTCCTGGGGTCGGCGAGCAATCAGCCCCAGCATTTT.

This clone was picked up many times. The chain joins TRBV7-8 to TRBJ2-1; TRBD2 matches at 8 bases. Germline V gene data show CDR1 as SGHVS and CDR2 as FQNEAQ. This CDR3 has 15 amino acids. V lost 8 bases to trimming and J lost 6 bases; unmatched junction nucleotides: 12. The CDR3: CASFAGRAEFNEQFF. CDR3 nucleotide sequence: TGTGCCAGCTTCGCCGGGAGGGCGGAGTTCAATGAGCAGTTCTTC.

This sequence joins TRBV19 and TRBJ1-5, with 7 nucleotides matching TRBD1. The CDR3 loop spans 18 amino acids. V dropped 3 bases and J dropped 3; count of bases not matched to a gene: 14. Germline loops: CDR1 LNHDA, CDR2 SQIVND (reference sequence). CDR3 in DNA: TGTGCCAGTAGTATTAGGACAGGACCCGCCAGTTCCAATCAGCCCCAGCATTTT. Translated: CASSIRTGPASSNQPQHF.

The table lists this clone with many counts. Other DNA variants within this sample encode the same CDR3. This sequence joins TRBV15 and TRBJ1-5; 7 bases are shared with TRBD1. The CDR3 spans 14 residues. Germline assignment: CDR1 LNHNV and CDR2 YYDKDF (reference sequence). The V and J ends lost 3 bases and 4 bases, in that order; junction bases with no gene match: 3. DNA for the CDR3: TGTGCCACCAGCAGGGGACAGAGGAATCAGCCCCAGCATTTT. Its protein is CATSRGQRNQPQHF.

This chain joins TRBV28 and TRBJ1-5; TRBD1 might be the D (6 bases). The CDR3 is 13 amino acids. V lost 6 bases to trimming and J lost 4 bases, with 10 bases between them. Germline V CDR1 and CDR2: MDHEN, SYDVKM. CDR3: CASRYRANQPQHF. The CDR3 DNA is TGTGCCAGCAGGTACAGGGCAAATCAGCCCCAGCATTTT.

This sequence joins TRBV5-6 and TRBJ2-3; 8 bases fit TRBD2. Per the germline V gene, CDR1 is SGHDT and CDR2 is YYEEEE. With 0 bases clipped from V and 1 base from J, the junction kept 4 bases outside the gene matches. There are 16 residues in the CDR3. CDR3 DNA sequence: TGTGCCAGCAGCTTGGGACTAGCGCGACGCACAGATACGCAGTATTTT. Protein sequence: CASSLGLARRTDTQYF. The complete variable domain, with remaining parts taken from reference TRBV5-6 and TRBJ2-3, reads DAGVTQSPTHLIKTRGQQVTLRCSPKSGHDTVSWYQQALGQGPQFIFQYYEEEERQRGNFPDRFSGHQFPNYSSELNVNALLLGDSALYLCASSLGLARRTDTQYFGPGTRLTVL.

The chain carries TRBV30 and TRBJ1-4; 9 nucleotides align to TRBD1. This CDR3 is 15 amino acids long. V lost 2 bases, J lost 5 bases, and 6 bases stayed unmatched. The germline gives CDR1 GTSNPN, CDR2 SVGIG (reference sequence). Here the CDR3 DNA reads TGTGCCTGGAGTCCCCGGACAGGGGTAAATGAAAAACTGTTTTTT. Translating gives CAWSPRTGVNEKLFF.

V usage is TRBV2 and J usage is TRBJ2-7, with TRBD2 as a possible D gene (6 bases). The CDR3 has 15 amino acids. Germline-derived CDR1 and CDR2 are SNHLY and FYNNEI. The germline V and J ends were trimmed by 8 bases and 3 bases, with 20 bases remaining between them. CDR3: CASRGVGGLSYEQYF. As DNA, the CDR3 is TGTGCCAGCCGTGGGGTGGGAGGCCTGAGCTACGAGCAGTACTTC.

This clone has just one count. The chain couples TRBV6-6 to TRBJ2-7; D uncertain. With 5 bases removed from V and 0 bases from J, the gap between germline ends came to 14 bases. The CDR3 sequence is 15 residues long. The germline gives CDR1 MNHNY, CDR2 SVGAGI (reference sequence). The CDR3, as DNA: TGTGCCAGCAGTACCCCTTACGGTAGCTCCTACGAGCAGTACTTC. The encoded protein is CASSTPYGSSYEQYF.

The CDR3, as DNA: TGTGCCAGCAGTTTGACAGGGACGTACAATGAGCAGTTCTTC. Translating it yields CASSLTGTYNEQFF. This chain uses TRBV28 with TRBJ2-1; TRBD1 matches 7 bases. CDR1 is MDHEN, CDR2 SYDVKM, per germline. This CDR3 spans 14 amino acids. V trimming: 3 bases; J trimming: 4 bases; junction bases outside the gene matches: 3.

This chain uses TRBV2 with TRBJ2-7; D may be TRBD1 (5 bases). The CDR3 length is 15 residues. Germline V CDR1 and CDR2: SNHLY, FYNNEI. Trimming took off 2 bases at V and 0 bases at J, with 11 bases between the two ends. CDR3 coding DNA: TGTGCCAGCAGTGAAAGACAGAGACGCTCCTACGAGCAGTACTTC. Translating it yields CASSERQRRSYEQYF.

The genes are TRBV18 and TRBJ2-2; the D gene is possibly TRBD1 (5 bases). Trimming stripped 1 base from V and 6 bases from J, with 12 bases between. Germline-derived CDR1 and CDR2 are KGHSH and LQKENI. This CDR3 is built from 15 residues. The CDR3 DNA is TGTGCCAGCTCACCACGACAGTCTGGCGCCGGGGAGCTGTTTTTT. It yields the protein CASSPRQSGAGELFF.